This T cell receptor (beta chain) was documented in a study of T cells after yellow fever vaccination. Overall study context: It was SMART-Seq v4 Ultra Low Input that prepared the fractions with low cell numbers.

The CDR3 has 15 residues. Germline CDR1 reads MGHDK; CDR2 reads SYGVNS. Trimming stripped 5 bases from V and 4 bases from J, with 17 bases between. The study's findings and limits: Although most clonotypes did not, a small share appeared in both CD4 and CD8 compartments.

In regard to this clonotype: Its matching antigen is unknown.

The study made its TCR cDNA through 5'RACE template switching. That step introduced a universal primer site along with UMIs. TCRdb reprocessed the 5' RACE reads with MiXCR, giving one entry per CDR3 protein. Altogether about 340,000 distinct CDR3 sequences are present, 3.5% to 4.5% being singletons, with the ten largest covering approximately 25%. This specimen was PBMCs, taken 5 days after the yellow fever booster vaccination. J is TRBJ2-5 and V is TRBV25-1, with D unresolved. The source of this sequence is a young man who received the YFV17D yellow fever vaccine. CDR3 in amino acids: CASSPDFVGVETQYF. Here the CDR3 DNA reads TGTGCCAGCAGTCCTGACTTTGTCGGTGTAGAGACCCAGTACTTC.